This TCR beta chain was retrieved from a study of memory CD4+ T cells and cytomegalovirus serostatus. Study results and caveats: Repertoires predicted CMV serostatus with median bootstrapped AUC of about 0.95.

On this clone: The target antigen is unknown. One end of the junction fails to match germline, which may point to a read error.

In the original analysis: After removing out-of-frame reads, millions of distinct TCRbeta sequences remained. The method was immunoSEQ multiplex PCR; TCRdb's version includes in-frame clones alone and lacks a portion of them. The DNA was the basis for D and trimming; V, J and clone size are from that table. The sample has 40,000 to 50,000 clones; 76% are singletons. This CDR3 region has 14 residues. Germline V CDR1 and CDR2: MNHEY, SVGAGI. The sort gate was single viable CD3+CD4+CD8-CD45RO+ cells for memory CD4+ T cells. Donors' CMV status reflects serum IgG against pp150, pp28, p38, p52. The clonotype comes from an adult in good health and CMV-seronegative. The sequencing sample was made of memory CD4+ T cells from blood. The rearrangement joins TRBV6-5 to TRBJ1-3, with TRBD1 identical over 8 bases. The DNA for the CDR3 is TGTGCCAGCAGTTCTAGACAGGGGACAGTTGAATGGCATTTT. This sequence encodes CASSSRQGTVEWHF.